Below, 23 T cell receptor beta chains from the same sample are listed, as sequenced in a study of response to subunit inactivated influenza vaccine. From the RT-PCR reads, TCRdb called clonotypes with MiXCR, one entry per CDR3 protein. The sample records about 700,000 distinct CDR3 sequences, around 14% being singletons. The material was PBMCs from blood, obtained around 15 days before vaccination. Receptors originate from a man between 45 and 60 years old who received an inactivated influenza vaccine.

The gene calls are TRBV7-3 and TRBJ1-1; possible D gene TRBD1, 5 bases. V lost 5 bases and J lost 9, with 19 bases in between. Germline CDR1 and CDR2: SGHTA and FQGTGA. The CDR3 has 14 amino acids. For the CDR3, the DNA is TGTGCCAGCAGCCCGGACACGGCTCCCAGGCAAGCTTTCTTT. This gives the protein CASSPDTAPRQAFF.

This clonotype was observed a handful of times. The chain has TRBV7-9 and TRBJ2-3, with 8 bases that match TRBD1. The J segment lost 6 bases and the V segment lost 6 bases, leaving 11 bases of the junction unmatched. The CDR3 runs 15 residues. From germline, CDR1 is SEHNR and CDR2 FQNEAQ (reference sequence). Here the CDR3 DNA reads TGTGCCAGCAGGGCAGACAGGGGCTATTCGGATACGCAGTATTTT. Translation gives CASRADRGYSDTQYF.

The sample holds many counts of this clonotype. CDR3 in DNA: TGCAGTGCTAGAGATCCCGGGGGCGCGGGAGAAAAACTGTTTTTT. It encodes CSARDPGGAGEKLFF. The chain employs TRBV20-1 and TRBJ1-4; D is possibly TRBD1 (6 bases). Germline CDR1 is DFQATT and CDR2 is SNEGSKA (reference sequence). V dropped 0 bases and J dropped 8 bases, with 16 bases sitting between them. CDR3 length: 15 amino acids.

This clonotype occurred a few times. The chain employs TRBV4-3 and TRBJ2-3; D unclear. The germline CDR1 and CDR2 sequences are LGHNA and YSLEER. The V gene lost 6 bases and the J gene lost 2 bases, with 15 bases spanning the gap. CDR3 length: 15 amino acids. The CDR3 region has the DNA TGCGCCAGCAGTCGGGCTCGCGCTAACACAGATACGCAGTATTTT. Protein: CASSRARANTDTQYF.

This clonotype was picked up a small number of times. This rearrangement joins TRBV11-1 to TRBJ2-1; 13 bases line up with TRBD2. The V gene end was trimmed by 7 bases and the J gene end by 8 bases; junction bases not matched to a gene: 17. This CDR3 contains 18 residues. Germline V gene lookup returns CDR1 SGHAT and CDR2 FQDESV (reference sequence). The CDR3 loop is CASNRPRTSGGAPDEQFF. In nucleotides, the CDR3 is TGTGCCAGCAACCGCCCCCGAACTAGCGGGGGGGCCCCGGATGAGCAGTTCTTC.

This clonotype came up once. The chain recombines TRBV20-1 with TRBJ2-3; D remains unclear. The CDR3 has 13 amino acids. V was clipped by 4 bases and J by 5 bases, with 13 bases between them. The germline CDR1 and CDR2 sequences are DFQATT and SNEGSKA (reference sequence). The CDR3 DNA sequence: TGCAGTGCTATTCAGTACTTCCTAGATACGCAGTATTTT. Its protein is CSAIQYFLDTQYF.

Only a few counts were recorded for this clonotype. This sequence joins TRBV5-1 and TRBJ2-1; D not certain. The CDR3 is made up of 12 amino acids. V was pared by 4 bases and J by 10 bases, with 12 bases between. Germline assignment: CDR1 SGHRS and CDR2 YFSETQ. CDR3 region: CASSVNYGEQFF. For the CDR3, the DNA is TGCGCCAGCAGCGTGAATTATGGGGAGCAGTTCTTC. Complete variable domain (other parts from reference TRBV5-1 and TRBJ2-1): KAGVTQTPRYLIKTRGQQVTLSCSPISGHRSVSWYQQTPGQGLQFLFEYFSETQRNKGNFPGRFSGRQFSNSRSEMNVSTLELGDSALYLCASSVNYGEQFFGPGTRLTVL.

The gene calls are TRBV12-3 or TRBV12-4 and TRBJ1-1; TRBD1 matches at 8 bases. The CDR3 contains 13 residues. V dropped 4 bases and J dropped 6; count of bases not matched to a gene: 4. The CDR3, as DNA: TGTGCCAGCAGTTGGACAGGGTGGGCTGAAGCTTTCTTT. Translation gives CASSWTGWAEAFF.

This clonotype came up a few times. The genes are TRBV7-2 and TRBJ2-4; no clear D. Germline lookup yields CDR1 SGHTA and CDR2 FQGNSA. V was pared by 5 bases and J by 4 bases, with 21 bases between. The CDR3 loop spans 17 amino acids. The CDR3 here is CASSPKGSVVSKNIQYF. CDR3 DNA sequence: TGTGCCAGCAGCCCGAAGGGATCGGTGGTATCTAAAAACATTCAGTACTTC.

A few counts support this clonotype. J is TRBJ2-5 and V is TRBV7-9; 8 bases fit TRBD2. The germline CDR1 and CDR2 sequences are SEHNR and FQNEAQ (reference sequence). Trimming removed 4 bases from V and 4 bases from J; junction bases left unmatched: 5. The length of the CDR3 is 14 residues. The CDR3 nucleotides read TGTGCCAGCAGCTCCCGGGGGGGCCTAGAGACCCAGTACTTC. It specifies CASSSRGGLETQYF.

This clonotype was seen at least ten times. The gene calls are TRBV7-9 and TRBJ2-6; D uncertain. Germline values: CDR1 SEHNR, CDR2 FQNEAQ (reference sequence). The V end lost 5 bases, the J end lost 3 bases, and 5 bases lay between the germline ends. This CDR3 has 13 amino acids. The CDR3 DNA sequence: TGTGCCAGCAGCCCCGTTGGGGCCAACGTCCTGACTTTC. Residues: CASSPVGANVLTF.

This chain links TRBV10-3 with TRBJ2-1; perhaps TRBD2 as D (5 bases). With 0 bases removed from V and 0 bases from J, the gap between germline ends came to 18 bases. Looked up from germline, CDR1 is ENHRY and CDR2 is SYGVKD. CDR3 length: 19 residues. CDR3 protein: CAISESTVPDWSSYNEQFF. Written as DNA, the CDR3 is TGTGCCATCAGTGAGTCGACGGTGCCGGACTGGAGCTCCTACAATGAGCAGTTCTTC.

The rearrangement uses TRBV28 and TRBJ2-7; no firm D call. Germline V gene data show CDR1 as MDHEN and CDR2 as SYDVKM. This CDR3 is 14 amino acids long. Trimming removed 3 bases at V and 11 bases at J, with 20 bases between. The CDR3 region is CASSFPGPFQSKYF. CDR3 sequence (DNA): TGTGCCAGCAGTTTCCCTGGACCTTTTCAGAGCAAGTACTTC.

The chain links TRBV14 to TRBJ2-2; perhaps TRBD1 as D (6 bases). In germline, CDR1 is SGHDN, CDR2 FVKESK. The V and J ends lost 6 bases and 4 bases respectively, with 15 bases between them. There are 15 residues in the CDR3. For the CDR3, the DNA is TGTGCCAGCAGGAACAGCTGGGGGCCCACCGGGGAGCTGTTTTTT. It encodes CASRNSWGPTGELFF.

The chain links TRBV7-9 to TRBJ2-1; TRBD1 or TRBD2 may be the D gene (5 bases each). The CDR3 extends over 16 amino acids. The V end lost 6 bases, the J end lost 8 bases, and 23 bases lay between the germline ends. Germline CDR1 SEHNR, CDR2 FQNEAQ (reference sequence). Here the CDR3 DNA reads TGTGCCAGCAGATCACCGGGGACCGGAGGTATATATGAGCAGTTCTTC. Translated, it gives CASRSPGTGGIYEQFF.

The chain uses TRBV5-1 and TRBJ2-2; tentative D call: TRBD1 (5 bases). Germline CDR1 and CDR2: SGHRS and YFSETQ. Deletions cut 6 bases from V and 0 bases from J, with 15 bases between. The CDR3 is made up of 16 amino acids. In nucleotides, the CDR3 is TGCGCCAGCACCCTTCGACAGAGCGCGAACACCGGGGAGCTGTTTTTT. Its translation: CASTLRQSANTGELFF.

This clonotype was counted between two and nine times. The rearrangement uses TRBV3-1 and TRBJ2-7; D possibly matches TRBD1 or TRBD2 (6 bases each). The CDR3 spans 15 residues. The ends were cut back, 1 base at V and 3 bases at J, with 13 bases in the middle. CDR1 LGHDT and CDR2 YNNKEL come from the germline V gene (reference sequence). The CDR3 sequence: CASSQGGGKIYEQYF. Here the CDR3 DNA reads TGTGCCAGCAGCCAAGGAGGGGGGAAAATCTACGAGCAGTACTTC.

This clonotype turned up a few times. The chain couples TRBV20-1 to TRBJ2-5; D is unclear. V lost 3 bases, J lost 5 bases, and 16 bases lay in between. The germline V gene encodes CDR1 DFQATT and CDR2 SNEGSKA (reference sequence). The CDR3 is 14 residues long. The CDR3 loop is CSARESRKTETQYF. The DNA of the CDR3 is TGCAGTGCTAGGGAAAGTCGGAAAACGGAGACCCAGTACTTC.

The chain has TRBV4-3 and TRBJ1-4; the D gene is possibly TRBD1 (6 bases). Trimming stripped 0 bases from V and 10 bases from J, with 18 bases between. The CDR3 consists of 16 residues. Germline CDR1 LGHNA, CDR2 YSLEER. CDR3 amino acids: CASSQDSQGMVGKLFF. As DNA, the CDR3 is TGCGCCAGCAGCCAAGACAGTCAGGGGATGGTTGGAAAACTGTTTTTT.

This clonotype was seen many times. This rearrangement joins TRBV24-1 to TRBJ2-5; 10 bases align to TRBD1. Germline V gives CDR1 KGHDR, CDR2 SFDVKD. The CDR3 sequence is 15 residues long. With 4 bases clipped from V and 5 bases from J, the junction kept 6 bases outside the gene matches. CDR3 nucleotides: TGTGCCACCAGTGACCCGGGACAGGGGAGTGAGACCCAGTACTTC. Its translation is CATSDPGQGSETQYF.

This chain links TRBV3-1 with TRBJ1-1, with D unresolved. Trimming stripped 1 base from V and 1 base from J, with 7 bases between. The CDR3 runs to 14 residues. Germline CDR1 is LGHDT and CDR2 is YNNKEL (reference sequence). DNA for the CDR3: TGTGCCAGCAGCCAAGGACAAAAGAACACTGAAGCTTTCTTT. Translation: CASSQGQKNTEAFF.

The rearrangement uses TRBV4-2 and TRBJ1-3; D call uncertain. The CDR3 is made up of 16 amino acids. Germline V gene data show CDR1 as LGHNA and CDR2 as YNFKEQ. V dropped 0 bases and J dropped 0 bases, with 9 bases sitting between them. The CDR3 loop reads CASSQDRAVSGNTIYF. The DNA for the CDR3 is TGTGCCAGCAGCCAAGATCGGGCAGTCTCTGGAAACACCATATATTTT.

This sequence joins TRBV20-1 and TRBJ1-1; D is uncertain. CDR1 and CDR2 from the germline V gene are DFQATT and SNEGSKA (reference sequence). The CDR3 contains 13 residues. V lost 0 bases and J 8 bases, leaving 13 bases between the germline ends. CDR3 coding DNA: TGCAGTGCTAGAGAGGGTCCGGGCGTGGAAGCTTTCTTT. Residues: CSAREGPGVEAFF.